The 23 T cell receptor beta chains given below trace back to one sample, sequenced in a study of shared clonotypes between healthy human individuals. TCRdb's copy holds only in-frame clones and misses some; the assay was immunoSEQ multiplex PCR. The profile shows more than 2,000,000 clones, approximately 93% of them singletons. Sequencing was carried out using naive CD4+ T cells from PBMCs. As for subset: CD45RA+ positively selected. The receptors shown here come from a man younger than 30 in good health. Some clones in this sample may be carry-over from other donors' samples.

This chain connects TRBV28 to TRBJ1-6, with 9 nucleotides matching TRBD1. Germline loops: CDR1 MDHEN, CDR2 SYDVKM. The CDR3 consists of 14 residues. V lost 6 bases to trimming and J lost 7 bases; unmatched junction nucleotides: 4. The CDR3 nucleotides are TGTGCCAGCAGCGCCGGGACAGGGAATTCACCCCTCCACTTT. It yields the protein CASSAGTGNSPLHF.

CDR3 nucleotides: TGTGCCAGTACCCCAGGTGGCGCGGGAGGGCCGAAGTACGAGCAGTACTTC. Its translation is CASTPGGAGGPKYEQYF. The chain employs TRBV19 and TRBJ2-7, with TRBD2 identical over 9 bases. After removal of 7 bases from V and 4 bases from J, the junction contained 17 bases not matched to a gene. In germline, CDR1 is LNHDA, CDR2 SQIVND (reference sequence). CDR3 length: 17 amino acids. The full variable domain, rest sourced from reference TRBV19 and TRBJ2-7, is DGGITQSPKYLFRKEGQNVTLSCEQNLNHDAMYWYRQDPGQGLRLIYYSQIVNDFQKGDIAEGYSVSREKKESFPLTVTSAQKNPTAFYLCASTPGGAGGPKYEQYFGPGTRLTVT.

V is TRBV2 and J is TRBJ1-4, with D unclear. CDR1 and CDR2 (germline): SNHLY, FYNNEI. Trimming cost V 3 bases and J 3 bases, with 11 bases left between them. The length of the CDR3 is 15 residues. In DNA, the CDR3 is TGTGCCAGCAGTGATCGGGCGCCCCCTAATGAAAAACTGTTTTTT. As protein: CASSDRAPPNEKLFF. Complete variable domain (other parts from reference TRBV2 and TRBJ1-4): EPEVTQTPSHQVTQMGQEVILRCVPISNHLYFYWYRQILGQKVEFLVSFYNNEISEKSEIFDDQFSVERPDGSNFTLKIRSTKLEDSAMYFCASSDRAPPNEKLFFGSGTQLSVL.

V is TRBV30 and J is TRBJ2-1; D possibly uses TRBD1 or TRBD2 (5 bases each). Germline V lookup: CDR1 GTSNPN, CDR2 SVGIG (reference sequence). CDR3 length equals 14 residues. Between the trimmed V and J ends, which lost 8 bases and 7 bases, there was a span of 21 bases. The CDR3 nucleotides read TGTGCCAGACTCCTTGGCCTTTGGGGGAATGAGCAGTTCTTC. Amino acids: CARLLGLWGNEQFF.

The J gene is TRBJ2-3, the V gene TRBV7-2, with 15 bases matching TRBD2. This CDR3 region has 17 residues. The germline V gene has CDR1 SGHTA and CDR2 FQGNSA. The V gene end was trimmed by 8 bases and the J gene end by 6 bases; junction bases not matched to a gene: 12. The CDR3 region is CASAPPGLAGGSDTQYF. CDR3 in DNA: TGTGCCAGCGCCCCCCCGGGACTAGCGGGAGGATCCGATACGCAGTATTTT. Variable domain in full (rest from reference TRBV7-2 and TRBJ2-3): GAGVSQSPSNKVTEKGKDVELRCDPISGHTALYWYRQSLGQGLEFLIYFQGNSAPDKSGLPSDRFSAERTGGSVSTLTIQRTQQEDSAVYLCASAPPGLAGGSDTQYFGPGTRLTVL.

The genes are TRBV28 and TRBJ2-7, with 9 bases matching TRBD2. The CDR3 contains 15 residues. The V gene end was trimmed by 3 bases and the J gene end by 1 base; junction bases not matched to a gene: 4. Germline V lookup: CDR1 MDHEN, CDR2 SYDVKM. The CDR3 nucleotides read TGTGCCAGCAGTTTTGGCGGGGGGGTATCCTACGAGCAGTACTTC. It is translated as CASSFGGGVSYEQYF.

The V gene is TRBV28, the J gene TRBJ2-1; a weak D match, TRBD1 (6 bases). This CDR3 is 11 amino acids long. Trimming pared 6 bases from V and 10 bases from J, leaving 10 bases between. CDR1 MDHEN and CDR2 SYDVKM come from the germline V gene. CDR3 sequence: CASRSRGEQFF. The DNA for the CDR3 is TGTGCCAGCAGATCCAGGGGCGAGCAGTTCTTC.

Only one count was recorded for this clone. CDR3 in amino acids: CASSYVRALNEKLFF. In nucleotides, the CDR3 is TGTGCCAGCAGCTACGTCCGGGCCTTAAATGAAAAACTGTTTTTT. V is TRBV5-8 and J is TRBJ1-4; the D is unclear. The V gene's germline CDR1 is SGHTS and CDR2 YDEGEE. V lost 3 bases and J 5 bases, leaving 14 bases between the germline ends. The CDR3 spans 15 residues.

The CDR3 protein is CASSVGWEPGELFF. The CDR3 region has the DNA TGTGCCAGCAGCGTAGGCTGGGAACCCGGGGAGCTGTTTTTT. The V gene is TRBV9, the J gene TRBJ2-2; D is uncertain. CDR1 and CDR2 (germline): SGDLS, YYNGEE. The CDR3 has 14 amino acids. The V gene lost 0 bases and the J gene lost 6 bases, with 9 bases spanning the gap.

This chain links TRBV28 with TRBJ2-3; D remains unclear. Trimming stripped 8 bases from V and 2 bases from J, with 11 bases between. The CDR3 totals 13 residues. The germline V gene encodes CDR1 MDHEN and CDR2 SYDVKM. CDR3 residues: CASRQVNTDTQYF. CDR3 in DNA: TGTGCCAGCCGCCAGGTGAACACAGATACGCAGTATTTT.

The chain combines TRBV7-3 with TRBJ1-2, with D possibly being TRBD1 (6 bases). CDR3 length: 13 amino acids. The germline V gene has CDR1 SGHTA and CDR2 FQGTGA. V shed 3 bases and J shed 8 bases, with 13 bases lying between them. This CDR3 reads CASSLEQGGGYTF. Here the CDR3 DNA reads TGTGCCAGCAGCTTGGAACAGGGAGGCGGCTACACCTTC.

The chain links TRBV28 to TRBJ2-1; the D is unclear. CDR1 and CDR2 (germline): MDHEN, SYDVKM. Trimming shortened V by 2 bases and J by 6 bases, and 5 bases separated the two germline ends. CDR3 length equals 12 residues. The CDR3 DNA sequence: TGTGCCAGCAGTTTAATTCCCAATGAGCAGTTCTTC. It is translated as CASSLIPNEQFF. The variable domain in full, with the rest retrieved from reference TRBV28 and TRBJ2-1, is DVKVTQSSRYLVKRTGEKVFLECVQDMDHENMFWYRQDPGLGLRLIYFSYDVKMKEKGDIPEGYSVSREKKERFSLILESASTNQTSMYLCASSLIPNEQFFGPGTRLTVL.

This rearrangement joins TRBV28 to TRBJ1-2; the D is unclear. The CDR3 is 11 amino acids. Trimming shortened V by 10 bases and J by 5 bases, and 11 bases separated the two germline ends. Per the germline V gene, CDR1 is MDHEN and CDR2 is SYDVKM. DNA of the CDR3: TGTGCCACCAGGTCCGGGTATGGCTACACCTTC. The encoded protein is CATRSGYGYTF.

This clone appeared a single time. V and J are TRBV28 and TRBJ1-4, with a weak D call TRBD1 (5 bases). Trimming left V 5 bases short and J 7 bases short, with 17 bases between. Germline assignment: CDR1 MDHEN and CDR2 SYDVKM. This CDR3 is 15 amino acids long. Here the CDR3 DNA reads TGTGCCAGCAGTCCCACGACGGGTGGGGGTGAAAAACTGTTTTTT. This codes for CASSPTTGGGEKLFF.

This chain links TRBV15 with TRBJ2-4; 12 nucleotides agree with TRBD2. Germline lookup yields CDR1 LNHNV and CDR2 YYDKDF (reference sequence). V shed 2 bases, J shed 6 bases, and the junction held 2 bases outside the gene matches. This CDR3 is 15 amino acids long. The CDR3 reads CATSRPTSGRNIQYF. The DNA of the CDR3 is TGTGCCACCAGCAGACCGACTAGCGGGAGAAACATTCAGTACTTC.

CDR3 in amino acids: CASSMGLAAGELFF. CDR3 DNA: TGTGCCAGCTCAATGGGACTAGCGGCCGGGGAGCTGTTTTTT. The chain links TRBV18 to TRBJ2-2, with TRBD2 matching 11 bases. Germline V CDR1 and CDR2: KGHSH, LQKENI. V lost 5 bases and J lost 6; bases outside the gene matches: 2. The CDR3 loop spans 14 amino acids. Full variable domain (missing parts from reference TRBV18 and TRBJ2-2): NAGVMQNPRHLVRRRGQEARLRCSPMKGHSHVYWYRQLPEEGLKFMVYLQKENIIDESGMPKERFSAEFPKEGPSILRIQQVVRGDSAAYFCASSMGLAAGELFFGEGSRLTVL.

V is TRBV5-4 and J is TRBJ1-2, with D possibly being TRBD1 (6 bases). The V end lost 4 bases, the J end lost 4 bases, and 14 bases lay between the germline ends. The length of the CDR3 is 14 residues. Looked up from germline, CDR1 is SGHNT and CDR2 is YYREEE (reference sequence). The CDR3 nucleotides read TGTGCCAGCAGCGCTACAGGGTTAGGCTATGGCTACACCTTC. Protein sequence: CASSATGLGYGYTF.

The chain couples TRBV4-2 to TRBJ2-7; a possible D gene is TRBD2 (5 bases). The CDR3 spans 15 residues. Germline V lookup: CDR1 LGHNA, CDR2 YNFKEQ. Trimming stripped 1 base from V and 4 bases from J, with 14 bases between. This chain's CDR3 is CASSQVLPGSYEQYF. The CDR3 DNA reads TGTGCCAGCAGCCAAGTGCTTCCGGGGTCATACGAGCAGTACTTC.

The J gene is TRBJ1-1, the V gene TRBV6-1; D may be TRBD1 (5 bases). V was pared by 1 base and J by 4 bases, with 13 bases between. Germline CDR1 reads MNHNS; CDR2 reads SASEGT. The CDR3 sequence is 15 residues long. The CDR3 DNA is TGTGCCAGCAGTGAAGGGGGTTCTGGGGCCACTGAAGCTTTCTTT. Protein product: CASSEGGSGATEAFF.

The J gene is TRBJ2-1, the V gene TRBV6-5, with TRBD2 matching 8 bases. Trimming removed 10 bases from V and 2 bases from J; junction bases left unmatched: 10. The CDR3 covers 15 residues. Germline CDR1 is MNHEY and CDR2 is SVGAGI. CDR3 DNA sequence: TGTGCCACAGAGTCTCCGGGAGGGCCCTACAATGAGCAGTTCTTC. It specifies CATESPGGPYNEQFF.

This chain connects TRBV18 to TRBJ1-4; D unclear. Per the germline V gene, CDR1 is KGHSH and CDR2 is LQKENI. Deletions cut 0 bases from V and 4 bases from J, with 9 bases between. This CDR3 has 15 amino acids. CDR3 amino acids: CASSPPQWVNEKLFF. CDR3 sequence (DNA): TGTGCCAGCTCACCACCACAGTGGGTTAATGAAAAACTGTTTTTT.

The V gene is TRBV7-2, the J gene TRBJ2-1, with D perhaps matching TRBD1 or TRBD2 (5 bases each). Germline CDR1 and CDR2: SGHTA and FQGNSA. The CDR3 has 16 amino acids. The ends were cut back, 5 bases at V and 9 bases at J, with 23 bases in the middle. The CDR3 DNA reads as TGTGCCAGCAGCACCTTCGGGGCAGGGATCTTGGGTGAGCAGTTCTTC. It yields the protein CASSTFGAGILGEQFF.

J is TRBJ2-5 and V is TRBV11-3, with 8 bases aligning to TRBD1. Trimming removed 5 bases from V and 5 bases from J; junction bases left unmatched: 4. The CDR3 is 13 residues long. CDR1 is SGHNT, CDR2 YENEEA, per germline. This chain's CDR3 is CASSPTGGETQYF. CDR3 bases: TGTGCCAGCAGCCCCACAGGGGGGGAGACCCAGTACTTC.